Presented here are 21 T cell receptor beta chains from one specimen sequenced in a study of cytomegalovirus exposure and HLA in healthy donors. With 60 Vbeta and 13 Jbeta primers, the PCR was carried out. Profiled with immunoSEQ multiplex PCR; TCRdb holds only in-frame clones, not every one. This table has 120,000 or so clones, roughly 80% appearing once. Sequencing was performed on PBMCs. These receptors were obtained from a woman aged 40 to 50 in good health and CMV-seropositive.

This chain's CDR3 is CASSESQRSPLHF. CDR3 sequence (DNA): TGCGCCAGCAGTGAGTCCCAGCGTTCACCCCTCCACTTT. The chain employs TRBV10-1 and TRBJ1-6; D remains ambiguous. V was clipped by 0 bases and J by 9 bases, with 6 bases between them. The germline V gene encodes CDR1 WNHNN and CDR2 SYGVQD (reference sequence). This CDR3 has 13 amino acids.

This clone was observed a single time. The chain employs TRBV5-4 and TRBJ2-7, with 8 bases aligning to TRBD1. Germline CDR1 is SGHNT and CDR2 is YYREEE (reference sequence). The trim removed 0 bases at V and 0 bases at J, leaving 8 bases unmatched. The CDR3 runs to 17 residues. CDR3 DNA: TGTGCCAGCAGCTTGGCTCGGCCAGGGGGCCCCTCCTACGAGCAGTACTTC. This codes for CASSLARPGGPSYEQYF.

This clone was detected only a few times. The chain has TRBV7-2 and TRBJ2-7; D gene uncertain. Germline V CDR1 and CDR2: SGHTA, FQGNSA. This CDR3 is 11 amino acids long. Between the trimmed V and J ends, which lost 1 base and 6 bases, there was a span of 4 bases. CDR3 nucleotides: TGTGCCAGCAGCTTAGAAGCCGAGCAGTACTTC. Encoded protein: CASSLEAEQYF.

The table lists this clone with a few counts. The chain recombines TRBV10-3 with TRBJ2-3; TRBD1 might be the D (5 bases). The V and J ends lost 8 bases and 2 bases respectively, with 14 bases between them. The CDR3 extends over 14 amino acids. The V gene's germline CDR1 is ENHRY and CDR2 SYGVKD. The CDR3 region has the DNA TGTGCCATCTCTAATCAGGGCCCCACAGATACGCAGTATTTT. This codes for CAISNQGPTDTQYF.

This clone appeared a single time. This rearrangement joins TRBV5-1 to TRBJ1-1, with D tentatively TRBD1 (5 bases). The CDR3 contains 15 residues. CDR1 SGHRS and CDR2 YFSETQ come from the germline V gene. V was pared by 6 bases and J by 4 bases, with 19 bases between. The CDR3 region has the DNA TGCGCCAGCAACGGTGCAGGGATTGCAGGCACTGAAGCTTTCTTT. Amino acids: CASNGAGIAGTEAFF.

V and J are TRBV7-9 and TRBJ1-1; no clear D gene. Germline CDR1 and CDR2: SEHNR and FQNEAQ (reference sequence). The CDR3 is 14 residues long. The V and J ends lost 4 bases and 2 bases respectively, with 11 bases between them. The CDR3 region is CASSSPTLNTEAFF. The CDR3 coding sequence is TGTGCCAGCAGCTCCCCTACGCTAAACACTGAAGCTTTCTTT.

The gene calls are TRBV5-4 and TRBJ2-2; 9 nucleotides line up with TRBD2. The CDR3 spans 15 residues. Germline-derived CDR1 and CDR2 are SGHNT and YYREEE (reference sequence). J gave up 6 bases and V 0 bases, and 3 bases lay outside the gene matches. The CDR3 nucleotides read TGTGCCAGCAGCTTGGCCGGCGGGAGGGCCGGGGAGCTGTTTTTT. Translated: CASSLAGGRAGELFF. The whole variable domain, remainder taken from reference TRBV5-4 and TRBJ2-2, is ETGVTQSPTHLIKTRGQQVTLRCSSQSGHNTVSWYQQALGQGPQFIFQYYREEENGRGNFPPRFSGLQFPNYSSELNVNALELDDSALYLCASSLAGGRAGELFFGEGSRLTVL.

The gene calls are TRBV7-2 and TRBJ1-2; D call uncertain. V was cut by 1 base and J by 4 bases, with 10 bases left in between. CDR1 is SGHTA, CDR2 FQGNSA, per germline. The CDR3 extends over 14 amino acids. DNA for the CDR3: TGTGCCAGCAGCTTAGGGCAGGTGGGCTATGGCTACACCTTC. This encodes CASSLGQVGYGYTF.

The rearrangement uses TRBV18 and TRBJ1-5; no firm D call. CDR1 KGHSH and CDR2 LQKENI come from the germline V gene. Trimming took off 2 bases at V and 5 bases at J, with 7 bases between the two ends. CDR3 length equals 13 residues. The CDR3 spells CASSPTLDQPQHF. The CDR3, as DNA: TGTGCCAGCTCACCAACCCTAGATCAGCCCCAGCATTTT.

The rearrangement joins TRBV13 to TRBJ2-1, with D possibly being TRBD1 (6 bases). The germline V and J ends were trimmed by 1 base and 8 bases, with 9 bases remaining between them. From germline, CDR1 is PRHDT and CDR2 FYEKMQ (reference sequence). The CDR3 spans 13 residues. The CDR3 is CASSLDRADEQFF. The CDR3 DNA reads TGTGCCAGCAGCTTAGACAGGGCCGATGAGCAGTTCTTC.

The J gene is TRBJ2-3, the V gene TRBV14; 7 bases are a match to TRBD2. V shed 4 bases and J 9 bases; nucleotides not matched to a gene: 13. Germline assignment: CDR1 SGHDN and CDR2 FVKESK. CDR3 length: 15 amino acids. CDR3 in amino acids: CASSPAGLQVGTQYF. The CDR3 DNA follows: TGTGCCAGCAGCCCAGCGGGACTACAAGTAGGCACGCAGTATTTT.

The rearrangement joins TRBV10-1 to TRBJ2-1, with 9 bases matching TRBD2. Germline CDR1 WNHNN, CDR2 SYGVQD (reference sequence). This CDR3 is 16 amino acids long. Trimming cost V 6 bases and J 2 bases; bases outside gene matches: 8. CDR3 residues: CASRVRGGPTYNEQFF. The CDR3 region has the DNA TGCGCCAGCAGGGTGCGGGGGGGGCCTACCTACAATGAGCAGTTCTTC.

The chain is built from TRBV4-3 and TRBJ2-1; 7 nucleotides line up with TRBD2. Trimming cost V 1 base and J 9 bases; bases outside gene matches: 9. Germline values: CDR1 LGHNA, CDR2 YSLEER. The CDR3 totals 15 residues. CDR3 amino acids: CASSQGVTSNGEQFF. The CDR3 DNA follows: TGCGCCAGCAGCCAAGGAGTGACTAGCAACGGTGAGCAGTTCTTC.

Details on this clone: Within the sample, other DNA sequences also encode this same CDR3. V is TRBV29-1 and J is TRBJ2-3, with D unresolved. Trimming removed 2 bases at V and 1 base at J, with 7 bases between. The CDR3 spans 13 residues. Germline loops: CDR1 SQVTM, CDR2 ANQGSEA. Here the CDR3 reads CSVELTGTDTQYF. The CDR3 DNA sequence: TGCAGCGTTGAACTCACTGGCACAGATACGCAGTATTTT.

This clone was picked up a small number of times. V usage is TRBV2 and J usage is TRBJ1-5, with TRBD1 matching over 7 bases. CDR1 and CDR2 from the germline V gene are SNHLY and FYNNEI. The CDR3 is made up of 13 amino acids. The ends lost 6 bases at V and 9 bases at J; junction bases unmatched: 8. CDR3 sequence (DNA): TGTGCCAGCAGCGGACAGGCTAGGTGGCCCCAGCATTTT. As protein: CASSGQARWPQHF.

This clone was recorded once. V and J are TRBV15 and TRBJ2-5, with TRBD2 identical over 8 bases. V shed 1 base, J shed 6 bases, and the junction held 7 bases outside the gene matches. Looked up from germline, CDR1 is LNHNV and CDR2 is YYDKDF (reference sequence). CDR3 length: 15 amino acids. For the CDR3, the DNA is TGTGCCACCAGCAGAGGGTCGGGGGGGGCCCAGACCCAGTACTTC. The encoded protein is CATSRGSGGAQTQYF.

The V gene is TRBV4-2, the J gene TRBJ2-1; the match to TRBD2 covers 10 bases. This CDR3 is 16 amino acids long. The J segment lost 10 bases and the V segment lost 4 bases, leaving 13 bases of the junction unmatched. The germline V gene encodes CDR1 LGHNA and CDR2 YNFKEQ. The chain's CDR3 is CASSLGLAGVGGEQFF. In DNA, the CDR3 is TGTGCCAGCAGCCTCGGGCTAGCGGGAGTTGGTGGGGAGCAGTTCTTC.

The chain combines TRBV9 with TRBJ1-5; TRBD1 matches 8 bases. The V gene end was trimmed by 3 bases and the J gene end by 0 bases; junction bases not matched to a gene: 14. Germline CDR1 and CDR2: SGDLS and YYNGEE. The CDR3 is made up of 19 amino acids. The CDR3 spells CASSGSGGRWAYSNQPQHF. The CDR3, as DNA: TGTGCCAGCAGCGGATCAGGGGGCCGCTGGGCCTATAGCAATCAGCCCCAGCATTTT.

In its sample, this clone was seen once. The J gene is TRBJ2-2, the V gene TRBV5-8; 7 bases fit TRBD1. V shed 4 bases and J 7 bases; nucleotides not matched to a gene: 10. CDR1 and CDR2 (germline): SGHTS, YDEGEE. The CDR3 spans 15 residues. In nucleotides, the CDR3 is TGTGCCAGCAGCCTAGACAGGGCCTGGGTCGGGGAGCTGTTTTTT. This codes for CASSLDRAWVGELFF.

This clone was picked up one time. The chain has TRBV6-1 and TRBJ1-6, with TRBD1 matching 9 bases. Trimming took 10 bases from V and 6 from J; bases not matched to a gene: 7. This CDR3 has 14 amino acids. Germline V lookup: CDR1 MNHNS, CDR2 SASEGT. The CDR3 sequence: CATKQGAGNSPLHF. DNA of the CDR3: TGTGCCACCAAACAGGGGGCGGGTAATTCACCCCTCCACTTT.

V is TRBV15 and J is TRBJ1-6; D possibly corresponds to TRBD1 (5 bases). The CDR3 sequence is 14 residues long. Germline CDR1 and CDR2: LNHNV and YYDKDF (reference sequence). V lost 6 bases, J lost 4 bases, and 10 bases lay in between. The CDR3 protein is CATSKEGYNSPLHF. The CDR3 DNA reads TGTGCCACCAGTAAGGAGGGGTATAATTCACCCCTCCACTTT.